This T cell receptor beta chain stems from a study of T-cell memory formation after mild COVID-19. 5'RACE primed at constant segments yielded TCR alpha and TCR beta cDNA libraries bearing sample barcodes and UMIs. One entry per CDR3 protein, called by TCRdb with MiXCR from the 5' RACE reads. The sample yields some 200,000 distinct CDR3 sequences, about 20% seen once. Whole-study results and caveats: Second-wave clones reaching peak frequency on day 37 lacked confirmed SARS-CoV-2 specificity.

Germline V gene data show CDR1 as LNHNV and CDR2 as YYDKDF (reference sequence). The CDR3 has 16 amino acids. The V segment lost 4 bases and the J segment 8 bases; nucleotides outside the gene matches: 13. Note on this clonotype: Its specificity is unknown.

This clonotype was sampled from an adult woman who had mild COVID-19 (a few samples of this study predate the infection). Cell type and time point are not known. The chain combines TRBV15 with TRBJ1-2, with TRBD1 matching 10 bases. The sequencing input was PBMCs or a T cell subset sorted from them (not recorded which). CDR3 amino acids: CATSNLRDRGAAGYTF. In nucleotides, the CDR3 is TGTGCCACCAGCAATCTCCGGGACAGGGGAGCGGCGGGCTACACCTTC.